This entry is about one TCR beta chain. Its antigen is not yet known. One base away there is no much larger clone; base qualities are not given. The CDR3 runs 13 amino acids, cysteine and phenylalanine included. Kept here is only the CDR3 DNA, which spans 39 bases and is read in frame from base 1. Sequences MDHEN (CDR1) and SYDVKM (CDR2) are obtained from the germline V gene. The V end loses 5 bases and the J end loses 8 bases, and a stretch of 12 bases separates them. Library construction relied on the immunoSEQ multiplex PCR assay. In TCRdb, the immuneACCESS table is reduced to in-frame sequences with V and J assigned. These tables do not hold every clone; where another copy was compared, an unresolved V gene accounts for under half, and the others remain unexplained. This sample holds tens of thousands of clones; almost 95% were observed only once. The ten largest account for under 0.95% of the sample.

These data come from a study of ipilimumab plus nivolumab after autologous stem cell transplantation (dated by TCRdb to the early 2020s). For the study in its entirety: Trial patients received a median of about 5 ipilimumab doses and fewer than 10 nivolumab doses. The intent-to-treat population of the trial was made up of a few dozen patients. The trial enrolled patients with high-risk diffuse large B cell lymphoma, mature T cell lymphoma, or multiple myeloma undergoing autologous transplant. High-risk transplant-naive patients and patients relapsing within 3 years of a first autologous transplant were included in the myeloma cohort. The investigation overall reported the following: Per the authors, a biologic rationale for further study of the post-transplant checkpoint inhibition approach was offered by T cell receptor repertoire, regulatory T cell phenotype and gut microbiota profiles. The authors concluded that combined checkpoint inhibition appeared tolerable when used as consolidation after transplant.

Starting 14 to 28 days after the autologous transplant, patients began checkpoint therapy, which included ipilimumab at 1 mg/kg intravenously on day 1 of selected weeks. The nivolumab dose was 3 mg/kg intravenously, delivered on day 1 of weeks 1, 4, 7, 10, and every two weeks through week 26. Combined checkpoint inhibition with ipilimumab and nivolumab as consolidation after autologous stem cell transplantation was tested in a Phase Ib clinical trial. The source is a male donor with multiple myeloma. The sample in question was PBMCs, obtained in a trial of ipilimumab plus nivolumab as post-transplant consolidation. In this chain, TRBV28 is recombined with TRBJ1-4; the D gene cannot be named for sure. The encoded CDR3 is CASSSLGGEKLFF. The DNA sequence follows: TGTGCCAGCAGTAGTTTGGGTGGGGAAAAACTGTTTTTT. Reference TRBV28 and TRBJ1-4 proteins supply the regions before and after the CDR3; the full variable domain is: DVKVTQSSRYLVKRTGEKVFLECVQDMDHENMFWYRQDPGLGLRLIYFSYDVKMKEKGDIPEGYSVSREKKERFSLILESASTNQTSMYLCASSSLGGEKLFFGSGTQLSVL.